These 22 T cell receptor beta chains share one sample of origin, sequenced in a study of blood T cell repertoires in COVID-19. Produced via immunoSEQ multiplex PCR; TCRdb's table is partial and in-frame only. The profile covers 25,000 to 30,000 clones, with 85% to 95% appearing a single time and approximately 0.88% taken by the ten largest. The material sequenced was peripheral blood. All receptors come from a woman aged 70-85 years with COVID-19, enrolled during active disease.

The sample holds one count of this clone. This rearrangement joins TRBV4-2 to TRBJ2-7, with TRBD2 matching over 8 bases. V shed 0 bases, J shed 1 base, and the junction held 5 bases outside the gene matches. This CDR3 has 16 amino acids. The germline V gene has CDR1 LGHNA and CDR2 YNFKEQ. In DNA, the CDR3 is TGTGCCAGCAGCCAAGAGAGCGGGAGATCGTCCTACGAGCAGTACTTC. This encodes CASSQESGRSSYEQYF.

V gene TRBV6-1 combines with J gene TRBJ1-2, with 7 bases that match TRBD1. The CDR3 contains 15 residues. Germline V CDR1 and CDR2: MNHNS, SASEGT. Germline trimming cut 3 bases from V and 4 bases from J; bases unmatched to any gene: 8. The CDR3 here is CASSDGTVLGYGYTF. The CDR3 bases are TGTGCCAGCAGTGACGGGACAGTGCTGGGCTATGGCTACACCTTC.

CDR3 protein: CATSRERTENSPLHF. The CDR3, as DNA: TGTGCCACCAGCAGAGAAAGGACTGAGAATTCACCCCTCCACTTT. This rearrangement joins TRBV15 to TRBJ1-6, with D uncertain. The CDR3 extends over 15 amino acids. Germline V gene lookup returns CDR1 LNHNV and CDR2 YYDKDF (reference sequence). Deletions cut 0 bases from V and 7 bases from J, with 10 bases between. Full variable domain (outside the CDR3, taken from reference TRBV15 and TRBJ1-6): DAMVIQNPRYQVTQFGKPVTLSCSQTLNHNVMYWYQQKSSQAPKLLFHYYDKDFNNEADTPDNFQSRRPNTSFCFLDIRSPGLGDTAMYLCATSRERTENSPLHFGNGTRLTVT.

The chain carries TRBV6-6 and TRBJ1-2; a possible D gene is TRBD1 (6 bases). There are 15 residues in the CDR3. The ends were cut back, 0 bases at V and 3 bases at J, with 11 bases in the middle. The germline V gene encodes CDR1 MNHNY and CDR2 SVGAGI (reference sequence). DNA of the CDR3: TGTGCCAGCAGTTACTCGGGTTACAGGGACTATGGCTACACCTTC. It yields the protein CASSYSGYRDYGYTF.

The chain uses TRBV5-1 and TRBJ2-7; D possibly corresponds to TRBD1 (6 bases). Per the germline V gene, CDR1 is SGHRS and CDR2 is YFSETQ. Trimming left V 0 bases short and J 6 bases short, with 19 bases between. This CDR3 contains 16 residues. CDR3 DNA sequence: TGCGCCAGCAGCTTGGGGCTAGAAGGGGGAAAGGGCGAGCAGTACTTC. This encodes CASSLGLEGGKGEQYF.

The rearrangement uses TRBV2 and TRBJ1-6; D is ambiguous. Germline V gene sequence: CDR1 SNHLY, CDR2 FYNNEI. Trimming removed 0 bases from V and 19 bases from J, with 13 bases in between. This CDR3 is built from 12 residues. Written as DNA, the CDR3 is TGTGCCAGCAGTGAAGCGTACGGGAAAAGGCACTTT. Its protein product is CASSEAYGKRHF.

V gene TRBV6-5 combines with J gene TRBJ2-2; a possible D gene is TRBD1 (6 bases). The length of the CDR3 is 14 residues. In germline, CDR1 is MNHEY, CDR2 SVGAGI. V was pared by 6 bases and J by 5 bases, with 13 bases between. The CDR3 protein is CASRQGMGTGELFF. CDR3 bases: TGTGCCAGCAGACAGGGTATGGGTACCGGGGAGCTGTTTTTT.

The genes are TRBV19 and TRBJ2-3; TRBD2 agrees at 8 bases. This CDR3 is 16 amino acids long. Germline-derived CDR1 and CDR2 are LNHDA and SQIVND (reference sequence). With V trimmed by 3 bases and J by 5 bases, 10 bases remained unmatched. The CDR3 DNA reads TGTGCCAGTAGTATCCCGGGAGGGGTTTCCGGAGATACGCAGTATTTT. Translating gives CASSIPGGVSGDTQYF.

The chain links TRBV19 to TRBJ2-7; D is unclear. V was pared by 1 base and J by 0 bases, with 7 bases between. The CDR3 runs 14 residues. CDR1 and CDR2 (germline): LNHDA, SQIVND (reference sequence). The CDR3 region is CASSIGGNSYEQYF. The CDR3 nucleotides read TGTGCCAGTAGTATAGGTGGCAACTCCTACGAGCAGTACTTC.

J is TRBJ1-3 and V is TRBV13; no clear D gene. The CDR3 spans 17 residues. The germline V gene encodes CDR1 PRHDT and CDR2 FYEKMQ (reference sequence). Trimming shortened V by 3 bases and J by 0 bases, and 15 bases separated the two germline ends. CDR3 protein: CASSFYLGRHSGNTIYF. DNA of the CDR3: TGTGCCAGCAGCTTCTATTTAGGAAGACACTCTGGAAACACCATATATTTT.

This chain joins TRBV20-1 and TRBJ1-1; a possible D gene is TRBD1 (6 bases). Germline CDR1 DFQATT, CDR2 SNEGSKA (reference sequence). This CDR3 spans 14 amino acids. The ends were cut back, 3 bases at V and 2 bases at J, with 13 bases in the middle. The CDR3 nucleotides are TGCAGTGCTAGTATGGCAGGGGCTAACACTGAAGCTTTCTTT. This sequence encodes CSASMAGANTEAFF.

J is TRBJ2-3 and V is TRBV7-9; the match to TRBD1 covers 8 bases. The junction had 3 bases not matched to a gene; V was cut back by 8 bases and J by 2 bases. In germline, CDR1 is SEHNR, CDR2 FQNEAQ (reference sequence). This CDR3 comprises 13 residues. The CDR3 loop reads CASRTGYTDTQYF. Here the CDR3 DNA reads TGTGCCAGCCGGACAGGGTACACAGATACGCAGTATTTT.

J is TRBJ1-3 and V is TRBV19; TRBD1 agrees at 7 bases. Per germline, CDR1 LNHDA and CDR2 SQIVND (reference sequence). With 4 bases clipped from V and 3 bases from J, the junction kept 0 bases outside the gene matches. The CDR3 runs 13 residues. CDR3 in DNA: TGTGCCAGTAGTAGGACAGGTGGAAACACCATATATTTT. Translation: CASSRTGGNTIYF.

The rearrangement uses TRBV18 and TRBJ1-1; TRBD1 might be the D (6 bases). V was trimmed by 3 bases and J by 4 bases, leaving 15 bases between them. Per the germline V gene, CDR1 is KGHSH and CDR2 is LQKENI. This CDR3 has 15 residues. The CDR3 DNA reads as TGTGCCAGCTCACCGGTACTAGGCAGGGGCACTGAAGCTTTCTTT. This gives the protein CASSPVLGRGTEAFF.

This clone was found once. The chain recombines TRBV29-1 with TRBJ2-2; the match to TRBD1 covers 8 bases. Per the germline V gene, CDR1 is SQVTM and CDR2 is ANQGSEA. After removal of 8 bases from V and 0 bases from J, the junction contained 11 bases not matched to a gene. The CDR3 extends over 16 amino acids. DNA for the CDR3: TGCAGCCCCCGCTCCTCAGGGGGCTCGAACACCGGGGAGCTGTTTTTT. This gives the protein CSPRSSGGSNTGELFF.

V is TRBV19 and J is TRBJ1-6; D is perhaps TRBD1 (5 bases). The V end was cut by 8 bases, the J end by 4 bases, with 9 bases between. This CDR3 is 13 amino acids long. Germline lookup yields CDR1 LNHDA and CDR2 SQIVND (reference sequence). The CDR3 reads CASAGTYNSPLHF. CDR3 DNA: TGTGCCAGTGCCGGGACTTATAATTCACCCCTCCACTTT. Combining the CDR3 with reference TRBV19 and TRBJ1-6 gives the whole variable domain DGGITQSPKYLFRKEGQNVTLSCEQNLNHDAMYWYRQDPGQGLRLIYYSQIVNDFQKGDIAEGYSVSREKKESFPLTVTSAQKNPTAFYLCASAGTYNSPLHFGNGTRLTVT.

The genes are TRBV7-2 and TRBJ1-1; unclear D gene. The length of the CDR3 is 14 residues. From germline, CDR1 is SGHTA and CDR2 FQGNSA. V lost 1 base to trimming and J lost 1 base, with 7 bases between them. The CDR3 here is CASSLGHPNTEAFF. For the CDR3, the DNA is TGTGCCAGCAGCTTAGGGCACCCGAACACTGAAGCTTTCTTT.

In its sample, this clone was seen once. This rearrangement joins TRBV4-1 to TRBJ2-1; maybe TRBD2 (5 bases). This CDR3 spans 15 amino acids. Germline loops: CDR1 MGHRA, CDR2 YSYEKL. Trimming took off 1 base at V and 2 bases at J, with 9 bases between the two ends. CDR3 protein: CASSQGEGPYNEQFF. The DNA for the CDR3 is TGCGCCAGCAGCCAAGGAGAGGGCCCCTACAATGAGCAGTTCTTC.

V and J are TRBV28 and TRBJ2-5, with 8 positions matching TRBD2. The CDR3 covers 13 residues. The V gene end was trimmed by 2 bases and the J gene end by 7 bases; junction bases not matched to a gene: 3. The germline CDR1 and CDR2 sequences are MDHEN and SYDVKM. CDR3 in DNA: TGTGCCAGCAGTTTAAGCGGGAGAGGGACCCAGTACTTC. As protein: CASSLSGRGTQYF.

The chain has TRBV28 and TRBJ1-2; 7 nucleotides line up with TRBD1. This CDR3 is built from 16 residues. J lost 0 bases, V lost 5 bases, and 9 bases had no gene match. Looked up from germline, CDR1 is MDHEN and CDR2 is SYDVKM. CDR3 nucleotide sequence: TGTGCCAGCAGTACATCGGGACAGTCTGCTAACTATGGCTACACCTTC. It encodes CASSTSGQSANYGYTF.

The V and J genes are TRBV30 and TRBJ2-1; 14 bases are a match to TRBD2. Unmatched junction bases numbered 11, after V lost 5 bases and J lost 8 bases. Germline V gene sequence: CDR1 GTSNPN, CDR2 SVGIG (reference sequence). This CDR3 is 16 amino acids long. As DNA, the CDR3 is TGTGCCTGGGCCGGGACTAGCGGGAGTCGGGGCCATGAGCAGTTCTTC. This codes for CAWAGTSGSRGHEQFF. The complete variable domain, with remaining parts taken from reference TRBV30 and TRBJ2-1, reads SQTIHQWPATLVQPVGSPLSLECTVEGTSNPNLYWYRQAAGRGLQLLFYSVGIGQISSEVPQNLSASRPQDRQFILSSKKLLLSDSGFYLCAWAGTSGSRGHEQFFGPGTRLTVL.

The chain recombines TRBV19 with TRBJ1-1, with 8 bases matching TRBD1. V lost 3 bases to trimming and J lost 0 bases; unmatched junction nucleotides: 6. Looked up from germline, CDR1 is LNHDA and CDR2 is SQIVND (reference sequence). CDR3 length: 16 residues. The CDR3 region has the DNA TGTGCCAGTAGTATGCTCGGGACAGGTATGAACACTGAAGCTTTCTTT. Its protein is CASSMLGTGMNTEAFF.